The clone carrying this TCR beta chain was observed many times. Its target is unknown. Losses at the gene ends were 0 bases for V and 2 bases for J; bases not matched to a gene: 2. Germline loops: CDR1 DFQATT, CDR2 SNEGSKA (reference sequence). The CDR3 covers 16 residues. This record belongs to a study of T cells after yellow fever vaccination. Study-wide background: Low-cell-number fractions were prepared with SMART-Seq v4 Ultra Low Input.

Study outcomes and limitations: Abundant clonotypes from the bulk population could contaminate FACS-sorted repertoires.

MiXCR, run by TCRdb on the 5' RACE reads, gives a single entry per CDR3 protein. The table includes some 300,000 distinct CDR3 sequences, 3% to 4.5% detected once. This chain joins TRBV20-1 and TRBJ2-1, with 12 bases matching TRBD2. This TCR was recovered from a man between 18 and 29 years old who received the YFV17D yellow fever vaccine. The sample in question was PBMCs, obtained on the day of the yellow fever booster vaccination. The CDR3 region has the DNA TGCAGTGCTAGAGATCCTAGCGGGGGGGCCTACAATGAGCAGTTCTTC. Protein sequence: CSARDPSGGAYNEQFF.